A single sample gave rise to the 32 T cell receptor beta chains below, sequenced in a study of T cell responses to AZD1222 COVID-19 vaccine. Assay: immunoSEQ multiplex PCR; the TCRdb copy retains only in-frame clones and omits some. The table shows over 150,000 clones, with around nine tenths occurring only once. The material sequenced was peripheral blood, taken on day 0 of AZD1222 vaccination. The receptors were gathered from an adult in good health.

This CDR3 is CASLLTNADEQYF. CDR3 nucleotides: TGTGCCAGCCTTTTGACGAATGCGGACGAGCAGTACTTC. The rearrangement uses TRBV12-3 or TRBV12-4 and TRBJ2-7; D not certain. Trimming took 8 bases from V and 5 from J, leaving 16 bases between them. CDR3 length: 13 residues.

The V and J genes are TRBV15 and TRBJ2-6; tentatively, D is TRBD1 (6 bases). CDR1 LNHNV and CDR2 YYDKDF come from the germline V gene (reference sequence). The CDR3 spans 14 residues. V lost 3 bases and J lost 6, with 9 bases in between. This CDR3 reads CATSSNREANVLTF. In nucleotides, the CDR3 is TGTGCCACCAGCAGCAACAGGGAGGCCAACGTCCTGACTTTC.

The J gene is TRBJ1-6, the V gene TRBV12-3 or TRBV12-4; D gene ambiguous. Trimming stripped 2 bases from V and 7 bases from J, with 6 bases between. CDR3 size: 13 residues. In DNA, the CDR3 is TGTGCCAGCAGTTTAAGTGGAAATTCACCCCTCCACTTT. Translating it yields CASSLSGNSPLHF.

The CDR3 is CASSRLGWNYGYTF. The CDR3 DNA reads as TGTGCCAGCAGCCGTCTGGGATGGAACTATGGCTACACCTTC. The chain carries TRBV6-5 and TRBJ1-2; D remains ambiguous. Looked up from germline, CDR1 is MNHEY and CDR2 is SVGAGI. This CDR3 is 14 amino acids long. The V end lost 6 bases, the J end lost 2 bases, and 13 bases lay between the germline ends.

This clone appeared a single time. J is TRBJ2-4 and V is TRBV4-3; 7 bases match TRBD1. Germline V CDR1 and CDR2: LGHNA, YSLEER. The V gene end was trimmed by 0 bases and the J gene end by 4 bases; junction bases not matched to a gene: 3. The CDR3 totals 15 residues. The CDR3: CASSQESGGKNIQYF. CDR3 in DNA: TGCGCCAGCAGCCAAGAATCAGGGGGTAAAAACATTCAGTACTTC.

The V gene is TRBV28, the J gene TRBJ2-7; maybe TRBD2 (5 bases). Germline loops: CDR1 MDHEN, CDR2 SYDVKM. The CDR3 runs to 16 residues. Trimming took off 5 bases at V and 2 bases at J, with 19 bases between the two ends. Written as DNA, the CDR3 is TGTGCCAGCAGTCTTCCCGGTGGGAGAGTCGCCTACGAGCAGTACTTC. Its protein product is CASSLPGGRVAYEQYF.

This chain links TRBV19 with TRBJ2-7, with D unclear. This CDR3 spans 12 amino acids. Germline values: CDR1 LNHDA, CDR2 SQIVND (reference sequence). Between the trimmed V and J ends, which lost 3 bases and 4 bases, there was a span of 7 bases. The DNA of the CDR3 is TGTGCCAGTAGTATGTATGGGTACGAGCAGTACTTC. Translating it yields CASSMYGYEQYF.

The V and J genes are TRBV7-9 and TRBJ2-7, with 10 bases aligning to TRBD1. V trimming: 5 bases; J trimming: 3 bases; junction bases outside the gene matches: 4. CDR1 is SEHNR and CDR2 is FQNEAQ in the germline V gene (reference sequence). The CDR3 has 14 residues. The CDR3 here is CASSIGQGVYEQYF. The DNA for the CDR3 is TGTGCCAGCAGCATCGGACAGGGGGTCTACGAGCAGTACTTC.

J is TRBJ1-6 and V is TRBV12-3 or TRBV12-4, with D maybe TRBD1 (6 bases). With 6 bases removed from V and 8 bases from J, the gap between germline ends came to 11 bases. The CDR3 covers 13 residues. The DNA for the CDR3 is TGTGCCAGCAGCAGGACAGAAGATTCACCCCTCCACTTT. Translating gives CASSRTEDSPLHF.

The CDR3 region has the DNA TGTGCCAGCAGTGAAACTCAGGGATCTGGAAACACCATATATTTT. Protein: CASSETQGSGNTIYF. The chain carries TRBV6-1 and TRBJ1-3; TRBD1 might be the D (5 bases). V shed 2 bases and J shed 1 base, with 9 bases lying between them. Germline-derived CDR1 and CDR2 are MNHNS and SASEGT. The CDR3 has 15 amino acids.

The chain joins TRBV5-1 to TRBJ1-4; TRBD1 agrees at 8 bases. V shed 4 bases, J shed 0 bases, and the junction held 5 bases outside the gene matches. The CDR3 contains 16 residues. Germline CDR1 reads SGHRS; CDR2 reads YFSETQ. CDR3 in amino acids: CASSPGQVTTNEKLFF. The CDR3 DNA is TGCGCCAGCAGCCCGGGACAGGTGACAACTAATGAAAAACTGTTTTTT.

This sequence joins TRBV15 and TRBJ2-2, with 13 bases matching TRBD2. CDR1 is LNHNV and CDR2 is YYDKDF in the germline V gene (reference sequence). V dropped 8 bases and J dropped 5; count of bases not matched to a gene: 11. This CDR3 has 17 residues. CDR3 DNA sequence: TGTGCCACCTCCCTCCTAGGGACTAGCGGGATAACCGGGGAGCTGTTTTTT. As protein: CATSLLGTSGITGELFF.

This clone was seen more than once but under ten times. V and J are TRBV6-1 and TRBJ2-7; D possibly uses TRBD1 or TRBD2 (5 bases each). From germline, CDR1 is MNHNS and CDR2 SASEGT. The V end lost 2 bases, the J end lost 2 bases, and 13 bases lay between the germline ends. CDR3 length: 15 amino acids. CDR3 nucleotides: TGTGCCAGCAGTGAATATGGGGGAGAGCCCTACGAGCAGTACTTC. Translation gives CASSEYGGEPYEQYF.

This chain uses TRBV29-1 with TRBJ1-1, with 10 bases that match TRBD1. The germline V gene encodes CDR1 SQVTM and CDR2 ANQGSEA. Unmatched junction bases numbered 6, after V lost 6 bases and J lost 2 bases. This CDR3 has 14 residues. The CDR3 region is CSVSRTGGNTEAFF. DNA for the CDR3: TGCAGCGTATCCAGGACAGGGGGTAACACTGAAGCTTTCTTT.

The rearrangement joins TRBV9 to TRBJ2-3, with D perhaps TRBD1 or TRBD2 (5 bases each). V was cut by 8 bases and J by 4 bases, with 20 bases left in between. This CDR3 is 15 amino acids long. Per the germline V gene, CDR1 is SGDLS and CDR2 is YYNGEE. CDR3 nucleotide sequence: TGTGCCAGTGCCGGGACCCCCCAGAGGTCAGATACGCAGTATTTT. Encoded protein: CASAGTPQRSDTQYF.

The rearrangement links TRBV2 to TRBJ1-6, with a possible D match to TRBD1 (6 bases). This CDR3 has 14 residues. The germline CDR1 and CDR2 sequences are SNHLY and FYNNEI. V shed 6 bases and J shed 8 bases, with 14 bases lying between them. The CDR3 region is CASSPRDNYSPLHF. The DNA for the CDR3 is TGTGCCAGCAGCCCCCGGGACAACTATTCACCCCTCCACTTT.

This clone showed up just a few times. This rearrangement joins TRBV24-1 to TRBJ2-7; D not certain. The V gene lost 2 bases and the J gene lost 5 bases, with 3 bases spanning the gap. The CDR3 is made up of 11 amino acids. The germline V gene encodes CDR1 KGHDR and CDR2 SFDVKD. CDR3 sequence reads: CATSDYDEQYF. CDR3 bases: TGTGCCACCAGTGATTACGACGAGCAGTACTTC.

The chain combines TRBV10-3 with TRBJ1-2, with 7 bases lining up with TRBD1. The junction had 4 bases not matched to a gene; V was cut back by 6 bases and J by 0 bases. Germline lookup yields CDR1 ENHRY and CDR2 SYGVKD. The CDR3 extends over 14 amino acids. The CDR3 protein is CAIRGTAPNYGYTF. The CDR3 DNA follows: TGTGCCATCAGGGGGACAGCGCCTAACTATGGCTACACCTTC.

This clone was seen just once. J is TRBJ1-1 and V is TRBV19; D not certain. Per germline, CDR1 LNHDA and CDR2 SQIVND (reference sequence). Between the trimmed V and J ends, which lost 7 bases and 0 bases, there was a span of 12 bases. The CDR3 contains 14 residues. The CDR3 spells CASKARELNTEAFF. CDR3 DNA: TGTGCCAGTAAAGCACGGGAGCTGAACACTGAAGCTTTCTTT. The full variable domain, rest sourced from reference TRBV19 and TRBJ1-1, is DGGITQSPKYLFRKEGQNVTLSCEQNLNHDAMYWYRQDPGQGLRLIYYSQIVNDFQKGDIAEGYSVSREKKESFPLTVTSAQKNPTAFYLCASKARELNTEAFFGQGTRLTVV.

The V call is TRBV6-2 or TRBV6-3, the J call TRBJ1-1, with 7 bases lining up with TRBD1. This CDR3 is built from 17 residues. Germline CDR1 MNHEY, CDR2 SVGEGT. The ends lost 6 bases at V and 1 base at J; junction bases unmatched: 14. The CDR3 sequence is CASSTYKPGQPNTEAFF. The CDR3 nucleotides read TGTGCCAGCAGCACCTACAAACCGGGACAGCCGAACACTGAAGCTTTCTTT.

This chain links TRBV6-6 with TRBJ1-4, with D perhaps matching TRBD1 (5 bases). The CDR3 has 12 amino acids. The germline V gene encodes CDR1 MNHNY and CDR2 SVGAGI (reference sequence). With 5 bases removed from V and 7 bases from J, the gap between germline ends came to 8 bases. CDR3 in DNA: TGTGCCAGCAGTCGAAGGGGTGAAAAACTGTTTTTT. Translation gives CASSRRGEKLFF.

The rearrangement joins TRBV4-3 to TRBJ1-1; a weak D match, TRBD1 (6 bases). The CDR3 totals 18 residues. Trimming removed 1 base from V and 2 bases from J, with 20 bases in between. CDR1 LGHNA and CDR2 YSLEER come from the germline V gene. The CDR3 region has the DNA TGCGCCAGCAGCCAAGTAAGAATTTCGGGACAAATAAACACTGAAGCTTTCTTT. Amino acids: CASSQVRISGQINTEAFF.

V usage is TRBV5-1 and J usage is TRBJ1-5, with a weak D call TRBD1 (5 bases). V was pared by 4 bases and J by 0 bases, with 14 bases between. The CDR3 extends over 16 amino acids. CDR1 SGHRS and CDR2 YFSETQ come from the germline V gene. CDR3 sequence: CASSPGPGSSNQPQHF. DNA of the CDR3: TGCGCCAGCAGCCCGGGACCGGGAAGTAGCAATCAGCCCCAGCATTTT. The entire variable domain, with the rest obtained from reference TRBV5-1 and TRBJ1-5, is as follows: KAGVTQTPRYLIKTRGQQVTLSCSPISGHRSVSWYQQTPGQGLQFLFEYFSETQRNKGNFPGRFSGRQFSNSRSEMNVSTLELGDSALYLCASSPGPGSSNQPQHFGDGTRLSIL.

V usage is TRBV3-1 (or the pseudogene TRBV3-2) and J usage is TRBJ2-6, with D possibly being TRBD1 (5 bases). This CDR3 is built from 16 residues. V was trimmed by 2 bases and J by 4 bases, leaving 12 bases between them. CDR1 is LGHDT and CDR2 is YNNKEL in the germline V gene (reference sequence). The CDR3 loop reads CASSQRSGAGANVLTF. In DNA form, the CDR3 reads TGTGCCAGCAGCCAAAGGTCTGGGGCAGGGGCCAACGTCCTGACTTTC.

This sequence joins TRBV27 and TRBJ1-6, with 7 bases fitting TRBD1. CDR3 length equals 13 residues. Germline loops: CDR1 MNHEY, CDR2 SMNVEV (reference sequence). V was pared by 6 bases and J by 9 bases, with 5 bases of the junction left unmatched. The CDR3 loop reads CASRPDRVSPLHF. Written as DNA, the CDR3 is TGTGCCAGCAGACCTGACAGGGTTTCACCCCTCCACTTT.

This clone was observed a few times. The chain combines TRBV27 with TRBJ1-1, with TRBD1 matching 7 bases. Germline CDR1 is MNHEY and CDR2 is SMNVEV (reference sequence). V lost 8 bases and J lost 0; bases outside the gene matches: 9. CDR3 size: 15 residues. The CDR3 here is CASLSGTVMNTEAFF. In nucleotides, the CDR3 is TGTGCCAGCCTATCCGGGACAGTAATGAACACTGAAGCTTTCTTT.

This sequence joins TRBV7-9 and TRBJ2-7; 7 positions agree with TRBD2. Germline trimming cut 5 bases from V and 0 bases from J; bases unmatched to any gene: 4. CDR3 length: 14 residues. From germline, CDR1 is SEHNR and CDR2 FQNEAQ (reference sequence). The DNA for the CDR3 is TGTGCCAGCAGCGGGGGGGATAGCTCCTACGAGCAGTACTTC. This codes for CASSGGDSSYEQYF.

The V gene is TRBV7-9, the J gene TRBJ1-2; no clear D gene. The CDR3 has 14 residues. The V and J ends lost 1 base and 6 bases respectively, with 12 bases between them. Germline V gene lookup returns CDR1 SEHNR and CDR2 FQNEAQ (reference sequence). The CDR3: CASSLGSNLNGYTF. CDR3 DNA: TGTGCCAGCAGCTTAGGCTCTAACCTAAATGGCTACACCTTC.

The chain recombines TRBV5-5 with TRBJ1-1; a possible D gene is TRBD1 (6 bases). The CDR3 runs to 15 residues. Germline values: CDR1 SGHKS, CDR2 YYEKEE (reference sequence). The V gene lost 4 bases and the J gene lost 0 bases, with 13 bases spanning the gap. The CDR3 sequence is CASSPGWDMNTEAFF. CDR3 sequence (DNA): TGTGCCAGCAGCCCAGGATGGGACATGAACACTGAAGCTTTCTTT.

The chain recombines TRBV7-9 with TRBJ1-1; D perhaps matches TRBD1 (5 bases). This CDR3 comprises 14 residues. Trimming took 3 bases from V and 7 from J, leaving 15 bases between them. CDR1 is SEHNR and CDR2 is FQNEAQ in the germline V gene (reference sequence). Here the CDR3 DNA reads TGTGCCAGCAGCTTGGACACCGGGACCGTTGAAGCTTTCTTT. It specifies CASSLDTGTVEAFF.

The gene calls are TRBV5-4 and TRBJ1-2; 8 bases map to TRBD1. V lost 0 bases, J lost 8 bases, and 12 bases stayed unmatched. CDR1 and CDR2 from the germline V gene are SGHNT and YYREEE (reference sequence). The CDR3 extends over 16 amino acids. This chain's CDR3 is CASSLAPSPTGEGYTF. In DNA form, the CDR3 reads TGTGCCAGCAGCTTGGCACCCTCGCCGACAGGGGAGGGCTACACCTTC. The full variable domain, completed using reference TRBV5-4 and TRBJ1-2, is ETGVTQSPTHLIKTRGQQVTLRCSSQSGHNTVSWYQQALGQGPQFIFQYYREEENGRGNFPPRFSGLQFPNYSSELNVNALELDDSALYLCASSLAPSPTGEGYTFGSGTRLTVV.

CDR3 amino acids: CASSWGPGADNEQFF. In DNA, the CDR3 is TGCGCCAGCAGCTGGGGGCCGGGGGCGGACAATGAGCAGTTCTTC. The V gene is TRBV5-1, the J gene TRBJ2-1; D might be TRBD1 or TRBD2, each matching 6 bases. Germline V lookup: CDR1 SGHRS, CDR2 YFSETQ. The CDR3 consists of 15 residues. Trimming left V 3 bases short and J 5 bases short, with 15 bases between.